These T cell receptor beta chains were read from a single sample in a study of blood T cell repertoires in COVID-19. Sequenced by immunoSEQ multiplex PCR; TCRdb stores in-frame clones only, minus some. Of some 180,000 clones in the sample, around four fifths were seen once. The sample was peripheral blood. These receptors were collected from an elderly woman with COVID-19, enrolled during active disease. Each CDR3 is given with its conserved first and last residue. A D gene is named only where the DNA matches it firmly. For some rows the clone size is stated as once, few or many, or as a class when expanded; others skip it.

TRBV27	-	-	TRBJ2-1	TGTGCCAGCAGTTTATACGGACGCTCAACGGGGAATGAGCAGTTCTTC	CASSLYGRSTGNEQFF
TRBV5-1	-	few	TRBJ1-1	TGCGCCAGTAGGCAGGACATAATCAACACTGAAGCTTTCTTT	CASRQDIINTEAFF
TRBV19	-	-	TRBJ1-4	TGTGCCAGTAGTATAGCCGGAAAACTGTTTTTT	CASSIAGKLFF
TRBV3-1/TRBV3-2	-	-	TRBJ1-1	TGTGCCAGCAGCGTAGGGGCAGGTATCCGAGAAGCTTTCTTT	CASSVGAGIREAFF
TRBV18	-	-	TRBJ1-2	TGTGCCAGCTCACCAGGGGCAGGTCCCTTGGCTGGCTACACCTTC	CASSPGAGPLAGYTF
TRBV5-4	-	-	TRBJ2-1	TGTGCCAGCAGCTTGGCCGCAGGGGGGCCCTCCTACAATGAGCAGTTCTTC	CASSLAAGGPSYNEQFF
TRBV7-2	TRBD2	-	TRBJ2-7	TGTGCCAGCAGCTTAGCGGGACTAGGGGGACCCGAGCAGTACTTC	CASSLAGLGGPEQYF
TRBV4-1	TRBD2	-	TRBJ2-3	TGCGCCAGCAGCCAAGATGCGGGGGGCGCAGATACGCAGTATTTT	CASSQDAGGADTQYF
TRBV5-1	TRBD2	few	TRBJ2-1	TGCGCCAGCAGCTTGGGACTAGCGGGAGACAATGAGCAGTTCTTC	CASSLGLAGDNEQFF
TRBV12-3/TRBV12-4	TRBD1	once	TRBJ1-2	TGTGCCAGCGGACAGGGTGTTTATGGCTACACCTTC	CASGQGVYGYTF
TRBV3-1/TRBV3-2	TRBD2	-	TRBJ2-7	TGTGCCAGCAGCCCTAGCGGGAGGGCCAACGAGCAGTACTTC	CASSPSGRANEQYF
TRBV4-3	-	-	TRBJ1-4	TGCGCCAGCAGCCAAGGAGGGCGCGGAACTAATGAAAAACTGTTTTTT	CASSQGGRGTNEKLFF
TRBV12-3/TRBV12-4	TRBD1	-	TRBJ2-5	TGTGCCAGCAGACTTACAGGGGGCGAGACCCAGTACTTC	CASRLTGGETQYF
TRBV7-9	TRBD1	-	TRBJ1-2	TGTGCCAGCAGCCCGGGACAGGTCTATGGCTACACCTTC	CASSPGQVYGYTF
TRBV10-3	TRBD1	-	TRBJ1-2	TGTGCCATCAATCAGGGGGCTAACTATGGCTACACCTTC	CAINQGANYGYTF
TRBV28	TRBD1	-	TRBJ1-2	TGTGCCACCCCCGGGGGGCGGACAGGGCATCGGATCGGTGGCTACACCTTC	CATPGGRTGHRIGGYTF
TRBV5-1	-	-	TRBJ1-2	TGCGCCAGCAGCTTGGAGGGAGTAGACTATGGCTACACCTTC	CASSLEGVDYGYTF
TRBV20-1	TRBD1	-	TRBJ2-3	TGCAGTGCTAGTAGGGGACAGAACACAGATACGCAGTATTTT	CSASRGQNTDTQYF
TRBV7-9	TRBD1	-	TRBJ1-2	TGTGCCAGCAGCCTAGGACAGGGGGCTTATGGCTACACCTTC	CASSLGQGAYGYTF
TRBV11-2	-	-	TRBJ1-4	TGTGCCAGCAGCCCACTTCGCCGAGTTAATGAAAAACTGTTTTTT	CASSPLRRVNEKLFF
TRBV7-9	TRBD2	once	TRBJ2-4	TGTGCCAGCAGCTCGGGGGGGCTCCTAGCCAAAAACATTCAGTACTTC	CASSSGGLLAKNIQYF
TRBV28	-	-	TRBJ2-5	TGTGCCAGCAGCTTATCAGGGAGGTCCCAAGAGACCCAGTACTTC	CASSLSGRSQETQYF
TRBV7-2	-	-	TRBJ2-1	TGTGCCAGCAGCACAGGCCCTTCCTACAATGAGCAGTTCTTC	CASSTGPSYNEQFF
TRBV5-1	TRBD2	-	TRBJ2-3	TGCGCCAGCAGCTTCTTCACGGGAGGGACAGATACGCAGTATTTT	CASSFFTGGTDTQYF
TRBV11-3	-	-	TRBJ1-1	TGTGCCAGCAGCTTAGAGTTGAGTACTGAAGCTTTCTTT	CASSLELSTEAFF
TRBV18	TRBD2	-	TRBJ2-6	TGTGCCAGCTCCCCAATCGCTAGCGGGGGGTACTCTGGGGCCAACGTCCTGACTTTC	CASSPIASGGYSGANVLTF
TRBV29-1	-	-	TRBJ1-2	TGCAGCGTTGAAGTCGTGGCAGCTAACTATGGCTACACCTTC	CSVEVVAANYGYTF
TRBV7-7	TRBD2	-	TRBJ2-3	TGTGCTAGCAGCCCCCGACTAGCGGGGGGAACAGATACGCAGTATTTT	CASSPRLAGGTDTQYF
TRBV10-3	TRBD1	-	TRBJ1-5	TGTGCCATCAGTGAAAGATGGACAGGGTTGAGCAATCAGCCCCAGCATTTT	CAISERWTGLSNQPQHF
TRBV9	TRBD2	once	TRBJ2-1	TGTGCCAGCAGCGTCCGACTAGCGGACTACAATGAGCAGTTCTTC	CASSVRLADYNEQFF
TRBV2	TRBD1	-	TRBJ2-4	TGTGCCAGCACCTCTCGATTGGGGACAGGGGCGCCGATTCAGTACTTC	CASTSRLGTGAPIQYF
TRBV14	TRBD2	-	TRBJ2-1	TGTGCCAGCAAGGGCGGGAGCTCCTACAATGAGCAGTTCTTC	CASKGGSSYNEQFF
TRBV19	-	-	TRBJ1-5	TGTGCCAGTAGTTTTCAAACTTATCAGCCCCAGCATTTT	CASSFQTYQPQHF
TRBV6-2/TRBV6-3	-	-	TRBJ2-3	TGTGCCAGCAGCTATAGCAGAGATACGCAGTATTTT	CASSYSRDTQYF
TRBV7-2	-	-	TRBJ2-2	TGTGCCAGCAGCTTAGCGGGAGGGAACACCGGGGAGCTGTTTTTT	CASSLAGGNTGELFF